This TCR beta chain derives from a study of neurological immune-mediated disorders. Study observations and caveats: No CDR3 amino acid sequences recurred among expanded clones across subjects, suggesting private repertoires in all groups.

The junction had 4 bases not matched to a gene; V was cut back by 3 bases and J by 1 base. This CDR3 comprises 15 residues. Germline assignment: CDR1 DFQATT and CDR2 SNEGSKA (reference sequence). This clonotype was counted ten times or more. Its antigen is not identified. 5'RACE employing 10-nucleotide random UMIs yielded the cDNA. TCRdb itself ran the 5' RACE reads through MiXCR, one entry per CDR3 protein. The top ten clones hold 5% of a sample with 70,000 to 95,000 distinct CDR3 sequences, 13% of them seen once. Indicated time point: longitudinal time-point 2. This receptor was obtained from a female donor with HTLV-1-associated myelopathy (HAM/TSP). Sequenced material: PBMCs. V and J are TRBV20-1 and TRBJ1-5, with TRBD1 matching over 9 bases. The CDR3 DNA reads as TGCAGTGCTAGGCACGGGACAGGGAGCAATCAGCCCCAGCATTTT. Protein sequence: CSARHGTGSNQPQHF.